These 28 T cell receptor beta chains share one sample of origin, sequenced in a study of blood T cell repertoires in COVID-19. Clones were read by immunoSEQ multiplex PCR, and TCRdb kept only the in-frame ones, dropping some. Here the sample spans hundreds of thousands of clones, roughly 90% being singletons. The sequenced material came from peripheral blood. Source of these receptors: a young woman with COVID-19, enrolled during active disease.

J is TRBJ1-2 and V is TRBV19; TRBD1 might be the D (5 bases). CDR3 size: 13 residues. V dropped 8 bases and J dropped 5 bases, with 15 bases sitting between them. The germline V gene encodes CDR1 LNHDA and CDR2 SQIVND (reference sequence). The CDR3 nucleotides are TGTGCCAGTGGAACCGACAGTCGATATGGCTACACCTTC. Protein: CASGTDSRYGYTF.

The sample holds a few counts of this clone. The rearrangement links TRBV5-1 to TRBJ2-2; weak D call: TRBD1 (5 bases). The germline V gene has CDR1 SGHRS and CDR2 YFSETQ. V gave up 2 bases and J gave up 0 bases, with 5 bases separating them. The CDR3 is 14 residues long. DNA for the CDR3: TGCGCCAGCAGCTTAGGGGCGAACACCGGGGAGCTGTTTTTT. Its protein is CASSLGANTGELFF.

The chain combines TRBV19 with TRBJ2-7; D perhaps matches TRBD1 (5 bases). The CDR3 loop spans 14 amino acids. The germline V and J ends were trimmed by 2 bases and 2 bases, with 10 bases remaining between them. CDR1 and CDR2 from the germline V gene are LNHDA and SQIVND (reference sequence). The CDR3 coding sequence is TGTGCCAGTAGTATAAGCGCAGGGACCTACGAGCAGTACTTC. Its translation: CASSISAGTYEQYF.

The chain uses TRBV6-5 and TRBJ1-2; TRBD1 aligns across 9 bases. V lost 6 bases and J lost 4; bases outside the gene matches: 6. Germline V gene sequence: CDR1 MNHEY, CDR2 SVGAGI. This CDR3 comprises 14 residues. In DNA, the CDR3 is TGTGCCAGCAGAACAGGGGGCCCAAGCTATGGCTACACCTTC. Its translation is CASRTGGPSYGYTF.

This rearrangement joins TRBV28 to TRBJ1-3; TRBD1 matches at 7 bases. Trimming took 6 bases from V and 2 from J; bases not matched to a gene: 7. Germline V gene sequence: CDR1 MDHEN, CDR2 SYDVKM. CDR3 size: 15 residues. The CDR3 region is CASSPGGTAGNTIYF. The CDR3 DNA reads TGTGCCAGCAGCCCCGGTGGGACAGCTGGAAACACCATATATTTT.

Here the CDR3 reads CASSPTGTAGELFF. For the CDR3, the DNA is TGTGCCAGTAGTCCAACAGGGACAGCCGGGGAGCTGTTTTTT. This chain links TRBV19 with TRBJ2-2; 7 nucleotides agree with TRBD1. J gave up 6 bases and V 5 bases, and 6 bases lay outside the gene matches. Germline V gene lookup returns CDR1 LNHDA and CDR2 SQIVND (reference sequence). The CDR3 is 14 amino acids.

The chain is built from TRBV29-1 and TRBJ2-6; D gene uncertain. Trimming took off 4 bases at V and 3 bases at J, with 7 bases between the two ends. The CDR3 spans 13 residues. Germline V CDR1 and CDR2: SQVTM, ANQGSEA. The CDR3 bases are TGCAGCGTTGGGTCGGTTGGGGCCAACGTCCTGACTTTC. It translates to CSVGSVGANVLTF.

V gene TRBV9 combines with J gene TRBJ2-2, with 7 bases lining up with TRBD1. Germline CDR1 SGDLS, CDR2 YYNGEE. This CDR3 comprises 15 residues. The junction had 8 bases not matched to a gene; V was cut back by 3 bases and J by 6 bases. CDR3 in amino acids: CASSATDRVPGELFF. The CDR3 DNA follows: TGTGCCAGCAGCGCGACCGACAGGGTCCCCGGGGAGCTGTTTTTT.

This chain's CDR3 is CASSPPGGNTGELFF. CDR3 coding DNA: TGTGCCAGCAGCCCACCGGGAGGGAACACCGGGGAGCTGTTTTTT. The chain carries TRBV7-2 and TRBJ2-2; 7 bases agree with TRBD2. V lost 5 bases and J lost 1; bases outside the gene matches: 4. The CDR3 has 15 amino acids. Germline V gene data show CDR1 as SGHTA and CDR2 as FQGNSA.

The gene calls are TRBV28 and TRBJ1-5; D remains unclear. The V gene lost 7 bases and the J gene lost 0 bases, with 10 bases spanning the gap. Germline loops: CDR1 MDHEN, CDR2 SYDVKM. This CDR3 is built from 14 residues. The CDR3 protein is CASNLGLSNQPQHF. The CDR3 nucleotides read TGTGCCAGCAACCTCGGACTTAGCAATCAGCCCCAGCATTTT. The whole variable domain, filled in from reference TRBV28 and TRBJ1-5, reads DVKVTQSSRYLVKRTGEKVFLECVQDMDHENMFWYRQDPGLGLRLIYFSYDVKMKEKGDIPEGYSVSREKKERFSLILESASTNQTSMYLCASNLGLSNQPQHFGDGTRLSIL.

The V gene is TRBV6-5, the J gene TRBJ1-6, with D maybe TRBD1 (6 bases). The CDR3 sequence is 14 residues long. Between the trimmed V and J ends, which lost 5 bases and 11 bases, there was a span of 16 bases. Germline V gene data show CDR1 as MNHEY and CDR2 as SVGAGI. CDR3 in DNA: TGTGCCAGCAGTACAGGGCTAGCCCCCACACCCCTCCACTTT. As protein: CASSTGLAPTPLHF.

This rearrangement joins TRBV21-1 to TRBJ2-1; the table's D gene call, TRBD1, was not cross checked with the DNA. TRBV21-1 is designated a pseudogene. The CDR3 totals 15 residues. In nucleotides, the CDR3 is TGTGCCAGCAGCCTTGGGGGCGACAAACACAATGAGCAGTTCTTC. Its protein is CASSLGGDKHNEQFF.

The genes are TRBV14 and TRBJ1-6; D possibly corresponds to TRBD1 (6 bases). CDR3 length: 14 residues. The V end was cut by 3 bases, the J end by 7 bases, with 10 bases between. Germline CDR1 and CDR2: SGHDN and FVKESK. The CDR3 region is CASSQLQGNSPLHF. CDR3 coding DNA: TGTGCCAGCAGCCAGTTACAGGGAAATTCACCCCTCCACTTT.

This clone appeared many times. The chain is built from TRBV3-1 (or the pseudogene TRBV3-2) and TRBJ1-2, with D perhaps matching TRBD1 (6 bases). This CDR3 contains 15 residues. Germline V lookup: CDR1 LGHDT, CDR2 YNNKEL (reference sequence). V lost 0 bases and J lost 4, with 12 bases in between. The CDR3 nucleotides read TGTGCCAGCAGCCAAGACACCGGGACACGCTATGGCTACACCTTC. The encoded protein is CASSQDTGTRYGYTF.

The chain links TRBV28 to TRBJ2-2, with no clear D. V was cut by 5 bases and J by 3 bases, with 10 bases left in between. CDR1 is MDHEN and CDR2 is SYDVKM in the germline V gene. The CDR3 is 14 amino acids. The CDR3 reads CASSPFLDTGELFF. Written as DNA, the CDR3 is TGTGCCAGCAGTCCTTTCCTAGACACCGGGGAGCTGTTTTTT. Drawing the rest from reference TRBV28 and TRBJ2-2, the complete variable domain is DVKVTQSSRYLVKRTGEKVFLECVQDMDHENMFWYRQDPGLGLRLIYFSYDVKMKEKGDIPEGYSVSREKKERFSLILESASTNQTSMYLCASSPFLDTGELFFGEGSRLTVL.

The V call is TRBV24-1, the J call TRBJ2-5; weak D call: TRBD2 (5 bases). The CDR3 covers 15 residues. V was pared by 6 bases and J by 1 base, with 14 bases between. The germline gives CDR1 KGHDR, CDR2 SFDVKD. The CDR3 loop reads CATSRGGWAQETQYF. CDR3 DNA: TGTGCCACCAGTAGAGGAGGATGGGCCCAAGAGACCCAGTACTTC.

V and J are TRBV7-8 and TRBJ1-5, with 9 bases matching TRBD1. The junction had 11 bases not matched to a gene; V was cut back by 5 bases and J by 6 bases. Germline V gene data show CDR1 as SGHVS and CDR2 as FQNEAQ. This CDR3 comprises 16 residues. CDR3 loop: CASSATDRGVSQPQHF. CDR3 sequence (DNA): TGTGCCAGCAGCGCAACGGACAGGGGCGTGAGTCAGCCCCAGCATTTT.

This sequence joins TRBV9 and TRBJ1-3; D is undetermined. This CDR3 has 16 residues. V was pared by 0 bases and J by 1 base, with 11 bases between. CDR1 is SGDLS and CDR2 is YYNGEE in the germline V gene. Here the CDR3 DNA reads TGTGCCAGCAGCGTAGACCTCGGTGATTCTGGAAACACCATATATTTT. This codes for CASSVDLGDSGNTIYF.

The V gene is TRBV11-2, the J gene TRBJ2-7; 10 nucleotides align to TRBD1. The CDR3 sequence is 13 residues long. V trimming: 5 bases; J trimming: 6 bases; junction bases outside the gene matches: 4. Germline CDR1 SGHAT, CDR2 FQNNGV. CDR3 amino acids: CASSRQGAGEQYF. DNA for the CDR3: TGTGCCAGCAGCAGACAGGGGGCTGGCGAGCAGTACTTC.

The V gene is TRBV5-6, the J gene TRBJ2-3; 10 positions match TRBD2. Germline CDR1 is SGHDT and CDR2 is YYEEEE. This CDR3 region has 15 residues. The V segment lost 4 bases and the J segment 5 bases; nucleotides outside the gene matches: 7. In DNA, the CDR3 is TGTGCCAGCAGCCAACTAGCGGGAATCAAAGATACGCAGTATTTT. Translation gives CASSQLAGIKDTQYF.

This clone showed up just once. The chain has TRBV4-1 and TRBJ2-7, with D perhaps matching TRBD2 (6 bases). This CDR3 is built from 15 residues. Germline V gene sequence: CDR1 MGHRA, CDR2 YSYEKL. Trimming took 0 bases from V and 9 from J, leaving 18 bases between them. The DNA of the CDR3 is TGCGCCAGCAGCCAAGATCCGTGGACTGGGAGGCTGCAGTACTTC. It yields the protein CASSQDPWTGRLQYF.

The chain couples TRBV7-9 to TRBJ2-5; D might be TRBD2 (5 bases). CDR1 is SEHNR, CDR2 FQNEAQ, per germline (reference sequence). V dropped 1 base and J dropped 5 bases, with 14 bases sitting between them. The CDR3 spans 15 residues. The DNA for the CDR3 is TGTGCCAGCAGCTTAGGCAAGCGCGGACTGGAGACCCAGTACTTC. Translated: CASSLGKRGLETQYF.

This clone was recorded once. The chain employs TRBV3-1 (or the pseudogene TRBV3-2) and TRBJ1-1; D gene ambiguous. The CDR3 is made up of 13 amino acids. The V end was cut by 0 bases, the J end by 11 bases, with 13 bases between. The germline V gene encodes CDR1 LGHDT and CDR2 YNNKEL (reference sequence). The CDR3 DNA reads as TGTGCCAGCAGCCAAGATTGGGGAGGATTGGCTTTCTTT. Translating gives CASSQDWGGLAFF.

CDR3 region: CASSLNTDSNQPQHF. CDR3 sequence (DNA): TGTGCCAGCAGCTTAAATACAGATAGCAATCAGCCCCAGCATTTT. The rearrangement links TRBV7-8 to TRBJ1-5; D not certain. With 2 bases removed from V and 0 bases from J, the gap between germline ends came to 8 bases. CDR1 SGHVS and CDR2 FQNEAQ come from the germline V gene. This CDR3 comprises 15 residues.

V and J are TRBV5-5 and TRBJ1-6, with 10 nucleotides matching TRBD1. Unmatched junction bases numbered 7, after V lost 6 bases and J lost 7 bases. Germline V gives CDR1 SGHKS, CDR2 YYEKEE (reference sequence). There are 15 residues in the CDR3. CDR3 protein: CASNPTGGWNSPLHF. CDR3 coding DNA: TGTGCCAGCAACCCGACAGGGGGCTGGAATTCACCCCTCCACTTT. Combining the CDR3 with reference TRBV5-5 and TRBJ1-6 gives the whole variable domain DAGVTQSPTHLIKTRGQQVTLRCSPISGHKSVSWYQQVLGQGPQFIFQYYEKEERGRGNFPDRFSARQFPNYSSELNVNALLLGDSALYLCASNPTGGWNSPLHFGNGTRLTVT.

This chain links TRBV4-3 with TRBJ1-1; tentatively, D is TRBD1 (6 bases). Germline V gene data show CDR1 as LGHNA and CDR2 as YSLEER. This CDR3 spans 13 amino acids. Trimming took off 3 bases at V and 6 bases at J, with 11 bases between the two ends. The CDR3 DNA follows: TGCGCCAGCAGCCACGTCGGGGGGCCTGAAGCTTTCTTT. It specifies CASSHVGGPEAFF.

The genes are TRBV4-1 and TRBJ2-7; 10 positions match TRBD1. CDR3 length: 14 residues. V lost 2 bases, J lost 5 bases, and 3 bases stayed unmatched. Per the germline V gene, CDR1 is MGHRA and CDR2 is YSYEKL. CDR3 amino acids: CASSQRDRGNEQYF. The CDR3 bases are TGCGCCAGCAGCCAAAGGGACAGGGGTAACGAGCAGTACTTC.

This clone was seen a single time. The rearrangement uses TRBV5-1 and TRBJ1-2; 10 nucleotides match TRBD1. The germline CDR1 and CDR2 sequences are SGHRS and YFSETQ. V gave up 2 bases and J gave up 4 bases; unmatched junction bases: 5. The length of the CDR3 is 15 residues. The CDR3 nucleotides read TGCGCCAGCAGCTTCGACAGGGGGCGAGTCTATGGCTACACCTTC. The encoded protein is CASSFDRGRVYGYTF. Full variable domain (remainder filled in from reference TRBV5-1 and TRBJ1-2): KAGVTQTPRYLIKTRGQQVTLSCSPISGHRSVSWYQQTPGQGLQFLFEYFSETQRNKGNFPGRFSGRQFSNSRSEMNVSTLELGDSALYLCASSFDRGRVYGYTFGSGTRLTVV.